These T cell receptor beta chains were read from a single sample in a study of vaccination and CD4 T cells after COVID-19. TCRdb recomputed calls from the PCR reads with MiXCR, one row per CDR3 protein. The sample consists of some 8,400 distinct CDR3 sequences, under 35% of them appearing once. These TCRs' antigens remain unknown. The sample taken for sequencing was cultured CD4+ T cells from blood. The receptors were gathered from a human donor with COVID-19. The CDR3 runs from the conserved cysteine through the conserved F or W. D genes are given only for firm matches. Clone size is stated in some rows and not others, as once, few, many or a class when expanded.

TRBJ2-3 | few | TRBV4-2 | TRBD2 | TGTGCCAGCAGCCAAGAACGGAGCGCGGGGGCAGATACGCAGTATTTT | CASSQERSAGADTQYF
TRBJ2-7 | NA | TRBV5-4 | TRBD2 | TGTGCCAGCAGCGGGACTGGACTAGCGGGGGGGGCTCACGAGCAGTACTTC | CASSGTGLAGGAHEQYF
TRBJ2-7 | few | TRBV11-3 | TRBD2 | TGTGCCAGCAGCGGAAGGCGGGGGAGCTACGAGCAGTACTTC | CASSGRRGSYEQYF
TRBJ1-2 | few | TRBV6-1 | TRBD1 | TGTGCCAGCAAACCTCCGGGACAGGTTTCCCATGGCTACACCTTC | CASKPPGQVSHGYTF
TRBJ1-6 | few | TRBV20-1 | NA | TGCAGTGCTTCCCTCGACCGAATTAATTCACCCCTCCACTTT | CSASLDRINSPLHF
TRBJ2-7 | NA | TRBV6-1 | NA | TGTGCCAGCAGTAATGTGGAGGACAAGGGGGTGCGGGCGTACTTC | CASSNVEDKGVRAYF
TRBJ1-1 | few | TRBV11-2 | NA | TGTGCCAGCAGTTCGGACTGGAACACTGAAGCTTTCTTT | CASSSDWNTEAFF
TRBJ1-5 | NA | TRBV12-3/TRBV12-4 | NA | TGTGCCAGCAGTTTTCGGGACACCAATCAGCCCCAGCATTTT | CASSFRDTNQPQHF
TRBJ1-6 | NA | TRBV6-1 | TRBD1 | TGTGCCAGCACCGGGGACAGGGCTTCTAATTCACCCCTCCACTTT | CASTGDRASNSPLHF
TRBJ1-2 | few | TRBV24-1 | NA | TGTGCCACCAGTGATTCGGGGCAGCACTATGGCTACACCTTC | CATSDSGQHYGYTF
TRBJ2-7 | once | TRBV2 | NA | TGTGCCAGCAGTGTGTCCCAGGGCCGGGGCGAGCAGTACTTC | CASSVSQGRGEQYF
TRBJ2-1 | NA | TRBV7-2 | NA | TGTGCCAGCAGCTTTCCTTCCGGGACGAGGAACAATGAGCAGTTCTTC | CASSFPSGTRNNEQFF
TRBJ1-2 | NA | TRBV12-3/TRBV12-4 | NA | TGTGCCAGCAGTTTAGTCGGGAGGTACTATGGCTACACCTTC | CASSLVGRYYGYTF
TRBJ2-5 | few | TRBV6-1 | TRBD1 | TGTGCCAGCAGTAGTGGACAGGGTAGAAAGCAAGAGACCCAGTACTTC | CASSSGQGRKQETQYF
TRBJ2-7 | NA | TRBV27 | NA | TGTGCCAGCAGTTTATTAGGGCCTTATAACGAGCAGTACTTC | CASSLLGPYNEQYF
TRBJ1-5 | few | TRBV5-8 | NA | TGTGCCAGCAGCCGGACAGAGAATCAGCCCCAGCATTTT | CASSRTENQPQHF